The TCR beta chain described here comes from a study of CD8+ T cells in alopecia areata. At the level of the study: At a dose of 5 to 10 mg twice daily, oral tofacitinib was given to treated patients.

RNA was extracted and reverse transcribed into cDNA as the sequencing template. The data were produced by immunoSEQ multiplex PCR, yet TCRdb's version contains in-frame clones alone and is incomplete. The sample contains 150,000 to 190,000 clones, about 53% of which appear only once. V gave up 7 bases and J gave up 5 bases; unmatched junction bases: 10. CDR3 length: 13 residues. Germline values: CDR1 SQVTM, CDR2 ANQGSEA. There are a few counts of this clone. This chain uses TRBV29-1 with TRBJ1-2; the match to TRBD1 covers 7 bases. The source is a human donor with alopecia areata. Sequenced material: CD8+ T cells sorted from blood, taken at week 0. CDR3 in amino acids: CSAPTGEGYGYTF. The CDR3 coding sequence is TGCAGCGCGCCAACAGGGGAGGGTTATGGCTACACCTTC.